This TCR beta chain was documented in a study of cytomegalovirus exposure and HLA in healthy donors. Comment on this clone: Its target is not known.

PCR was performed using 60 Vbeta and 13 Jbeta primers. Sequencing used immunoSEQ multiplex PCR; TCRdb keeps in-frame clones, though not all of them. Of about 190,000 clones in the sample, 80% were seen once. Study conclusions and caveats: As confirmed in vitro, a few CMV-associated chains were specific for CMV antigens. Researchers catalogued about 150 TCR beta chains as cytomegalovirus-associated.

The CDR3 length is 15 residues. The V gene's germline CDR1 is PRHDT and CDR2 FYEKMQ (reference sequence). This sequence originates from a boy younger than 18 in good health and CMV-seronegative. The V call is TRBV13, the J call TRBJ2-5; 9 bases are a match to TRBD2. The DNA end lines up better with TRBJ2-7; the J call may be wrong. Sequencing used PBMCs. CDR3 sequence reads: CASSMISGRNDEQYF. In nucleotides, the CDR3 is TGTGCCAGCAGTATGATTAGCGGGAGAAATGACGAGCAGTACTTC.